The 14 T cell receptor beta chains listed next were all sequenced from one sample in a study of CD8 T cells in Susac syndrome (dated by TCRdb to the late 2010s). The library was obtained by the immunoSEQ multiplex PCR assay. RNA was extracted using the RNeasy kit, and roughly 0.5 to 1 ug of the RNA was reverse transcribed with random hexamers. TCRdb cleaned the public reads at Q25 with fastp, built clones with MiXCR and kept in-frame beta chains. Identical CDR3 proteins give one entry, which carries the most common genes and DNA. This sample is represented by about 75,000 distinct CDR3 sequences; 94% of them were singletons. Of the sample, about 0.48% is held by the ten largest clones. Specimen: CD8+ T cells from PBMCs. The receptor source for this set is a human donor with Susac syndrome.

The chain joins TRBV7-9 to TRBJ2-1; the D gene could be TRBD1 or TRBD2 (6 bases each). Germline CDR1 SEHNR, CDR2 FQNEAQ (reference sequence). This CDR3 is 15 amino acids long. Trimming cost V 3 bases and J 4 bases, with 13 bases left between them. The CDR3 sequence is CASSLSGAGYNEQFF. CDR3 bases: TGTGCCAGCAGCTTGTCAGGGGCGGGGTACAATGAGCAGTTCTTC.

The count of this clonotype is one. The chain recombines TRBV18 with TRBJ1-1, with 7 positions matching TRBD1. Germline values: CDR1 KGHSH, CDR2 LQKENI. The CDR3 sequence is 12 residues long. The V gene end was trimmed by 3 bases and the J gene end by 8 bases; junction bases not matched to a gene: 3. The CDR3 bases are TGTGCCAGCTCACCCGGACAGGCAGAAGCTTTCTTT. It codes for CASSPGQAEAFF. Filled out from reference TRBV18 and TRBJ1-1, the complete variable domain reads NAGVMQNPRHLVRRRGQEARLRCSPMKGHSHVYWYRQLPEEGLKFMVYLQKENIIDESGMPKERFSAEFPKEGPSILRIQQVVRGDSAAYFCASSPGQAEAFFGQGTRLTVV.

This clonotype has just one count. The V call is TRBV29-1, the J call TRBJ2-3, with 10 bases fitting TRBD2. The V and J ends lost 4 bases and 6 bases, in that order; junction bases with no gene match: 1. From germline, CDR1 is SQVTM and CDR2 ANQGSEA. This CDR3 contains 12 residues. CDR3 in amino acids: CSVVTSGDTQYF. CDR3 nucleotide sequence: TGCAGCGTTGTGACTAGCGGGGATACGCAGTATTTT.

The CDR3 reads CASRDVGLAGVNEQFF. Written as DNA, the CDR3 is TGTGCCAGCAGAGACGTGGGACTAGCGGGGGTAAATGAGCAGTTCTTC. The chain employs TRBV12-3 or TRBV12-4 and TRBJ2-1, with 14 bases aligning to TRBD2. The V segment lost 6 bases and the J segment 7 bases; nucleotides outside the gene matches: 8. The CDR3 is 16 amino acids.

V is TRBV20-1 and J is TRBJ2-7; D is unclear. V gave up 5 bases and J gave up 4 bases, with 9 bases separating them. Germline V gene sequence: CDR1 DFQATT, CDR2 SNEGSKA (reference sequence). This CDR3 has 11 residues. The CDR3 region has the DNA TGCAGTGCTTTGGACGGGTACGAGCAGTACTTC. Translation gives CSALDGYEQYF.

The rearrangement joins TRBV6-6 to TRBJ2-7, with 10 bases matching TRBD1. V was pared by 5 bases and J by 5 bases, with 3 bases of the junction left unmatched. The CDR3 loop spans 13 amino acids. Germline V gives CDR1 MNHNY, CDR2 SVGAGI (reference sequence). The CDR3 nucleotides are TGTGCCAGCAGTGCGGGACAGGGGAACGAGCAGTACTTC. This encodes CASSAGQGNEQYF.

The chain uses TRBV13 and TRBJ2-7; 9 nucleotides align to TRBD2. The V and J ends lost 0 bases and 5 bases, in that order; junction bases with no gene match: 5. This CDR3 has 15 residues. The germline CDR1 and CDR2 sequences are PRHDT and FYEKMQ (reference sequence). CDR3 DNA: TGTGCCAGCAGCTTAGGGGCTAGCGGGACCCACGAGCAGTACTTC. As protein: CASSLGASGTHEQYF.

The rearrangement uses TRBV3-1 and TRBJ2-5; tentatively, D is TRBD2 (7 bases). The germline V gene encodes CDR1 LGHDT and CDR2 YNNKEL (reference sequence). The CDR3 runs to 17 residues. With 6 bases removed from V and 5 bases from J, the gap between germline ends came to 25 bases. The CDR3 here is CASSFDWTAGFRETQYF. Written as DNA, the CDR3 is TGTGCCAGCAGTTTTGATTGGACAGCGGGGTTTCGGGAGACCCAGTACTTC.

This clonotype appeared a single time. V gene TRBV9 combines with J gene TRBJ2-3, with 9 positions matching TRBD2. CDR3 length: 15 residues. Germline assignment: CDR1 SGDLS and CDR2 YYNGEE. V lost 0 bases to trimming and J lost 7 bases; unmatched junction nucleotides: 6. CDR3 sequence reads: CASSVEAGGSYTQYF. The DNA of the CDR3 is TGTGCCAGCAGCGTAGAAGCGGGGGGCTCCTATACGCAGTATTTT.

The genes are TRBV20-1 and TRBJ2-1, with TRBD2 identical over 8 bases. Germline assignment: CDR1 DFQATT and CDR2 SNEGSKA (reference sequence). V shed 3 bases and J 3 bases; nucleotides not matched to a gene: 4. The length of the CDR3 is 14 residues. CDR3 bases: TGCAGTGCTAGTAGCGGGGCCCTCTACAATGAGCAGTTCTTC. Its translation is CSASSGALYNEQFF.

J is TRBJ1-1 and V is TRBV29-1; possibly TRBD1 for D (6 bases). The germline gives CDR1 SQVTM, CDR2 ANQGSEA. There are 15 residues in the CDR3. The germline V and J ends were trimmed by 6 bases and 3 bases, with 20 bases remaining between them. CDR3 in DNA: TGCAGCGTAGACCTCCGGGACATAGTCTACACTGAAGCTTTCTTT. This encodes CSVDLRDIVYTEAFF.

CDR3 coding DNA: TGCAGTGCTAGATACCCTCCCCTCTCCTACGAGCAGTACTTC. Translated: CSARYPPLSYEQYF. This chain joins TRBV20-1 and TRBJ2-7; D is undetermined. This CDR3 contains 14 residues. V was clipped by 2 bases and J by 0 bases, with 11 bases between them. In germline, CDR1 is DFQATT, CDR2 SNEGSKA (reference sequence).

The chain joins TRBV7-9 to TRBJ2-1; 7 nucleotides align to TRBD1. Germline assignment: CDR1 SEHNR and CDR2 FQNEAQ (reference sequence). The CDR3 is 13 residues long. J was trimmed by 9 bases and V by 5 bases; bases with no gene match: 7. The CDR3 loop is CASSLGTVLEQFF. The CDR3 nucleotides read TGTGCCAGCAGCCTCGGGACAGTCCTTGAGCAGTTCTTC.

This rearrangement joins TRBV6-1 to TRBJ2-1; 7 bases are a match to TRBD2. Losses at the gene ends were 4 bases for V and 2 bases for J; bases not matched to a gene: 2. This CDR3 comprises 14 residues. Per the germline V gene, CDR1 is MNHNS and CDR2 is SASEGT. In DNA, the CDR3 is TGTGCCAGCAGTGTGGCGGGGGCCTACAATGAGCAGTTCTTC. Its protein product is CASSVAGAYNEQFF.